The 23 T cell receptor beta chains below all came from one sample that was sequenced in a study of glioma-infiltrating T cells. Using RNA template, CDR3s of TCR alpha and beta were amplified with iRepertoire arm-PCR. TCRdb ran MiXCR on the multiplex PCR reads and lists one entry per CDR3 protein. The sample contains 300,000 to 400,000 distinct CDR3 sequences, about 40% of which appear only once. Material for sequencing was glioma tissue, nonneoplastic brain tissue, or PBMCs (not recorded which). The origin of the receptors is a human donor with low-grade glioma or glioblastoma, undergoing nonglioma brain surgery, or in good health (not recorded which).

This clonotype occurred a few times. The chain employs TRBV7-9 and TRBJ1-2; no definite D call. There are 14 residues in the CDR3. Germline CDR1 is SEHNR and CDR2 is FQNEAQ (reference sequence). V was shortened by 4 bases and J by 2 bases, with 11 bases between the two germline ends. The CDR3 sequence is CASSSGVRNYGYTF. The CDR3 DNA follows: TGTGCCAGCAGCTCCGGGGTACGGAACTATGGCTACACCTTC.

Concerning this clonotype itself: A much larger clone sits a single nucleotide away, making a read error possible. V gene TRBV6-2 or TRBV6-3 combines with J gene TRBJ2-7, with 10 bases lining up with TRBD1. Germline CDR1 and CDR2: MNHEY and SVGEGT. This CDR3 has 15 residues. In nucleotides, the CDR3 is TGTGCCAGCAGTTACTTAGGGGACAGGGGCTACGGGCAGTACTTC. Amino acids: CASSYLGDRGYGQYF.

This chain joins TRBV7-2 and TRBJ2-5; possible D gene TRBD2, 6 bases. The germline gives CDR1 SGHTA, CDR2 FQGNSA. V shed 1 base and J shed 5 bases, with 17 bases lying between them. The CDR3 totals 16 residues. CDR3 DNA: TGTGCCAGCAGCTTAGTGTTCGGGACTGGGGAGGAGACCCAGTACTTC. It yields the protein CASSLVFGTGEETQYF. The complete variable domain, with remaining parts taken from reference TRBV7-2 and TRBJ2-5, reads GAGVSQSPSNKVTEKGKDVELRCDPISGHTALYWYRQSLGQGLEFLIYFQGNSAPDKSGLPSDRFSAERTGGSVSTLTIQRTQQEDSAVYLCASSLVFGTGEETQYFGPGTRLLVL.

This clonotype was recorded at least ten times. This chain links TRBV20-1 with TRBJ2-3; 8 positions agree with TRBD1. With 5 bases clipped from V and 1 base from J, the junction kept 8 bases outside the gene matches. The CDR3 contains 15 residues. Germline V gives CDR1 DFQATT, CDR2 SNEGSKA (reference sequence). DNA of the CDR3: TGCAGTGCTCGTACACCGGGACAGGGCACAGATACGCAGTATTTT. This sequence encodes CSARTPGQGTDTQYF.

The table lists this clonotype with many counts. V is TRBV6-1 and J is TRBJ1-2, with D possibly TRBD1 on 6 matching bases. Germline-derived CDR1 and CDR2 are MNHNS and SASEGT. CDR3 size: 13 residues. V gave up 7 bases and J gave up 3 bases, with 12 bases separating them. For the CDR3, the DNA is TGTGCCAGCATCGAACAGGGTGACTATGGCTACACCTTC. It specifies CASIEQGDYGYTF.

This clonotype appeared many times. This chain joins TRBV6-1 and TRBJ2-1; 13 positions match TRBD2. CDR3 length: 18 residues. The germline V gene has CDR1 MNHNS and CDR2 SASEGT. Unmatched junction bases numbered 11, after V lost 5 bases and J lost 4 bases. The CDR3 sequence is CASSRGLAGLGGYNEQFF. The CDR3 DNA reads as TGTGCCAGCAGTAGGGGACTAGCGGGACTTGGGGGTTACAATGAGCAGTTCTTC.

The chain couples TRBV10-2 to TRBJ2-1; 8 bases map to TRBD2. The CDR3 runs to 14 residues. V lost 3 bases, J lost 7 bases, and 5 bases stayed unmatched. Per the germline V gene, CDR1 is WSHSY and CDR2 is SAAADI. Here the CDR3 DNA reads TGCGCCAGCAGTGAAAGCGGGAGTAATAATGAGCAGTTCTTC. The encoded protein is CASSESGSNNEQFF.

This sequence joins TRBV15 and TRBJ2-1; the match to TRBD2 covers 7 bases. This CDR3 region has 18 residues. Trimming took 0 bases from V and 2 from J; bases not matched to a gene: 10. Germline V gives CDR1 LNHNV, CDR2 YYDKDF (reference sequence). The CDR3 DNA is TGTGCCACCAGCAGAGAAGTACTAGCGTCCGGCGCCTACAATGAGCAGTTCTTC. Protein product: CATSREVLASGAYNEQFF.

This clonotype was picked up many times. This chain uses TRBV15 with TRBJ1-5; 7 bases are shared with TRBD1. After removal of 0 bases from V and 3 bases from J, the junction contained 5 bases not matched to a gene. The germline CDR1 and CDR2 sequences are LNHNV and YYDKDF (reference sequence). The CDR3 length is 16 residues. As DNA, the CDR3 is TGTGCCACCAGCAGAGATCCGGGACAGCCCAATCAGCCCCAGCATTTT. Its translation is CATSRDPGQPNQPQHF. Filled out from reference TRBV15 and TRBJ1-5, the complete variable domain reads DAMVIQNPRYQVTQFGKPVTLSCSQTLNHNVMYWYQQKSSQAPKLLFHYYDKDFNNEADTPDNFQSRRPNTSFCFLDIRSPGLGDTAMYLCATSRDPGQPNQPQHFGDGTRLSIL.

The chain is built from TRBV7-9 and TRBJ1-1, with a weak D call TRBD1 (6 bases). The CDR3 has 15 residues. CDR1 is SEHNR, CDR2 FQNEAQ, per germline (reference sequence). V was trimmed by 3 bases and J by 1 base, leaving 12 bases between them. The CDR3 bases are TGTGCCAGCAGCTTGGTGACAGGAAAGAACACTGAAGCTTTCTTT. It encodes CASSLVTGKNTEAFF.

In its sample, this clonotype was seen many times. This rearrangement joins TRBV28 to TRBJ1-5; a weak D match, TRBD1 (6 bases). The CDR3 length is 17 residues. Germline V gene lookup returns CDR1 MDHEN and CDR2 SYDVKM. V lost 7 bases and J 1 base, leaving 20 bases between the germline ends. The CDR3, as DNA: TGTGCCAGCACTTCATCAGGGGACCCCTGGAGCAATCAGCCCCAGCATTTT. Residues: CASTSSGDPWSNQPQHF.

This chain connects TRBV18 to TRBJ1-1; the D is unclear. The CDR3 spans 14 residues. Trimming shortened V by 1 base and J by 1 base, and 7 bases separated the two germline ends. Germline CDR1 and CDR2: KGHSH and LQKENI. CDR3 sequence (DNA): TGTGCCAGCTCACCACGGAATGAGAACACTGAAGCTTTCTTT. Its protein is CASSPRNENTEAFF.

A word on this clonotype: It may be a read error: a sequence one base away is much more abundant. The chain has TRBV27 and TRBJ1-5; no clear D gene. The CDR3 contains 13 residues. Germline lookup yields CDR1 MNHEY and CDR2 SMNVEV (reference sequence). The chain's CDR3 is CASSFLSNRPQHF. The CDR3 coding sequence is TGTGCCAGCAGTTTTCTGAGCAATCGGCCCCAGCATTTT.

Only a few counts were recorded for this clonotype. This rearrangement joins TRBV7-2 to TRBJ2-4; D unclear. This CDR3 spans 13 amino acids. Germline assignment: CDR1 SGHTA and CDR2 FQGNSA. Trimming left V 1 base short and J 4 bases short, with 5 bases between. The CDR3 sequence: CASSLGGKNIQYF. The CDR3, as DNA: TGTGCCAGCAGCTTAGGCGGTAAAAACATTCAGTACTTC.

This clonotype was recorded a few times. The genes are TRBV4-3 and TRBJ2-1; 7 positions match TRBD2. The CDR3 extends over 15 amino acids. The trim removed 1 base at V and 4 bases at J, leaving 4 bases unmatched. Per the germline V gene, CDR1 is LGHNA and CDR2 is YSLEER. This CDR3 reads CASSQVLAYYNEQFF. As DNA, the CDR3 is TGCGCCAGCAGCCAAGTACTAGCGTATTACAATGAGCAGTTCTTC.

Note on this clonotype: The junction departs from the called germline gene at one end, perhaps through a read error. The J gene is TRBJ2-7, the V gene TRBV28; D is perhaps TRBD1 (5 bases). The CDR3 is 15 residues long. Germline-derived CDR1 and CDR2 are MDHEN and SYDVKM. CDR3 sequence: CASTTTWGRTYGQYF. CDR3 in DNA: TGTGCCAGCACCACTACCTGGGGCAGGACCTACGGGCAGTACTTC.

This clonotype has more than one count but fewer than ten. The rearrangement links TRBV20-1 to TRBJ2-7, with D perhaps matching TRBD2 (7 bases). Germline loops: CDR1 DFQATT, CDR2 SNEGSKA (reference sequence). The CDR3 sequence is 14 residues long. V lost 8 bases and J 5 bases, leaving 22 bases between the germline ends. The CDR3 DNA sequence: TGCAGTACCCTGGGGGCTAGCGGAAACCACGAGCAGTACTTC. It translates to CSTLGASGNHEQYF.

This clonotype has just a few counts. The J gene is TRBJ1-1, the V gene TRBV6-1; tentatively, D is TRBD1 (6 bases). Germline loops: CDR1 MNHNS, CDR2 SASEGT. CDR3 length equals 12 residues. The ends were cut back, 6 bases at V and 6 bases at J, with 11 bases in the middle. The CDR3 DNA follows: TGTGCCAGCAGCGACAGGTTTGCTGAAGCTTTCTTT. Translating gives CASSDRFAEAFF.

The chain is built from TRBV12-3 or TRBV12-4 and TRBJ2-7, with 8 bases matching TRBD1. V was pared by 7 bases and J by 8 bases, with 10 bases of the junction left unmatched. The CDR3 is 13 amino acids. CDR3 nucleotide sequence: TGTGCCAGCATTCCCCCCGGGACAGGCCAGCAGTACTTC. Its translation: CASIPPGTGQQYF.

This clonotype was seen at least ten times. This rearrangement joins TRBV7-2 to TRBJ2-3; D might be TRBD1 or TRBD2, each matching 5 bases. The ends were cut back, 1 base at V and 3 bases at J, with 17 bases in the middle. This CDR3 contains 17 residues. Germline V gene lookup returns CDR1 SGHTA and CDR2 FQGNSA. As DNA, the CDR3 is TGTGCCAGCAGCTTAGGGGCCGCTAGAGGGGCGACAGATACGCAGTATTTT. Amino acid sequence: CASSLGAARGATDTQYF.

This clonotype was counted a few times. This rearrangement joins TRBV15 to TRBJ2-7; D is uncertain. There are 18 residues in the CDR3. V lost 0 bases to trimming and J lost 2 bases, with 20 bases between them. Germline V gene data show CDR1 as LNHNV and CDR2 as YYDKDF (reference sequence). The CDR3 spells CATSREAGNPLVPYEQYF. In DNA form, the CDR3 reads TGTGCCACCAGCAGAGAGGCCGGCAACCCCCTAGTTCCCTACGAGCAGTACTTC. Variable domain in full (rest from reference TRBV15 and TRBJ2-7): DAMVIQNPRYQVTQFGKPVTLSCSQTLNHNVMYWYQQKSSQAPKLLFHYYDKDFNNEADTPDNFQSRRPNTSFCFLDIRSPGLGDTAMYLCATSREAGNPLVPYEQYFGPGTRLTVT.

CDR3 in DNA: TGTGCCAGCAGCTTCCAGGGGGCCGGGGCCAACGTCCTGACTTTC. Translated, it gives CASSFQGAGANVLTF. This chain connects TRBV7-9 to TRBJ2-6, with TRBD1 matching over 8 bases. J was trimmed by 4 bases and V by 3 bases; bases with no gene match: 2. The germline gives CDR1 SEHNR, CDR2 FQNEAQ (reference sequence). The CDR3 consists of 15 residues.

This clonotype came up a few times. This rearrangement joins TRBV28 to TRBJ2-2, with D unclear. The CDR3 consists of 12 residues. Germline CDR1 MDHEN, CDR2 SYDVKM. Trimming removed 8 bases at V and 6 bases at J, with 10 bases between. The CDR3 loop is CASSPWAGELFF. The CDR3 coding sequence is TGTGCCAGCTCTCCCTGGGCCGGGGAGCTGTTTTTT.